These 28 T cell receptor beta chains were sequenced from one sample in a study of blood T cells in healthy people across ages. Combining a sample-barcoded 5' primer with a J-beta primer mix, a second PCR ran for roughly 6 to 12 cycles. TCRdb independently ran MiXCR on the 5' RACE reads; one entry per CDR3 protein. The repertoire has roughly 800,000 distinct CDR3 sequences, roughly 25% of them found once; the top ten carry under 4.5%. The same data also went into a second study, on T cells of mothers and their children.

The specimen sequenced was blood. The source of these receptors is a boy between 10 and 17 years old in good health.

Of note for this clonotype: A much more abundant neighbour one base away suggests this may be a read error. This sequence joins TRBV9 and TRBJ2-1; D gene ambiguous. The length of the CDR3 is 12 residues. CDR1 and CDR2 (germline): SGDLS, YYNGEE. The germline V and J ends were trimmed by 5 bases and 10 bases, with 13 bases remaining between them. The CDR3 is CASSRFLKEQFF. CDR3 bases: TGTGCCAGCAGTAGATTTCTAAAGGAGCAGTTCTTC.

This clonotype was counted only a few times. In DNA form, the CDR3 reads TGTGCCAGCAGCGGGGGGACTAGCGGGAGGGGTTTGGAAGAGACCCAGTACTTC. Amino acid sequence: CASSGGTSGRGLEETQYF. J is TRBJ2-7 and V is TRBV7-2; 16 bases align to TRBD2. The J call may be in error: the DNA end matches TRBJ2-5 better. This CDR3 has 18 residues. The V gene's germline CDR1 is SGHTA and CDR2 FQGNSA.

V gene TRBV12-3 or TRBV12-4 combines with J gene TRBJ2-2; the match to TRBD1 covers 10 bases. The CDR3 runs 15 residues. The ends lost 5 bases at V and 5 bases at J; junction bases unmatched: 5. CDR3 residues: CASSRQGARTGELFF. The CDR3, as DNA: TGTGCCAGCAGTCGACAGGGGGCTCGAACCGGGGAGCTGTTTTTT.

This chain joins TRBV12-3 or TRBV12-4 and TRBJ2-3; D may be TRBD1 (6 bases). Trimming left V 6 bases short and J 0 bases short, with 13 bases between. The CDR3 totals 15 residues. This chain's CDR3 is CASRPNRGSTDTQYF. The CDR3 DNA reads TGTGCCAGCAGGCCTAATAGGGGGAGCACAGATACGCAGTATTTT.

Note on this clonotype: The junction departs from the called germline gene at one end, perhaps through a read error. V and J are TRBV2 and TRBJ1-1; 7 nucleotides line up with TRBD1. The CDR3 runs to 14 residues. CDR1 is SNHLY and CDR2 is FYNNEI in the germline V gene. CDR3 amino acids: CASSLGQRNTEVFF. The CDR3 DNA reads TGTGCCAGCAGTCTGGGACAGAGAAACACTGAAGTTTTCTTT.

In its sample, this clonotype was seen a few times. The rearrangement links TRBV11-2 to TRBJ1-2, with 7 positions matching TRBD1. The CDR3 contains 15 residues. The germline V gene encodes CDR1 SGHAT and CDR2 FQNNGV. The J segment lost 3 bases and the V segment lost 4 bases, leaving 8 bases of the junction unmatched. CDR3 sequence reads: CASSSGGGRDYGYTF. DNA for the CDR3: TGTGCCAGCAGCTCAGGGGGAGGCAGAGACTATGGCTACACCTTC.

The CDR3: CASSFQTGTGVQAQYF. The CDR3 DNA is TGCGCCAGCAGCTTTCAGACCGGGACAGGGGTTCAGGCGCAGTATTTT. This chain joins TRBV5-1 and TRBJ2-3, with 10 bases lining up with TRBD1. This CDR3 has 16 amino acids. Germline V CDR1 and CDR2: SGHRS, YFSETQ. After removal of 2 bases from V and 10 bases from J, the junction contained 13 bases not matched to a gene.

This clonotype was counted a few times. The chain employs TRBV4-1 and TRBJ2-5; D is uncertain. CDR1 is MGHRA, CDR2 YSYEKL, per germline. Trimming cost V 3 bases and J 5 bases, with 19 bases left between them. The CDR3 contains 16 residues. The CDR3 reads CASSQETAGPAETQYF. As DNA, the CDR3 is TGCGCCAGCAGCCAGGAGACGGCAGGACCCGCGGAGACCCAGTACTTC.

V gene TRBV2 combines with J gene TRBJ2-6; D remains ambiguous. There are 15 residues in the CDR3. Looked up from germline, CDR1 is SNHLY and CDR2 is FYNNEI. V was trimmed by 4 bases and J by 2 bases, leaving 9 bases between them. The chain's CDR3 is CASSGPPPGANVLTF. Written as DNA, the CDR3 is TGTGCCAGCAGTGGCCCCCCCCCTGGGGCCAACGTCCTGACTTTC. The complete variable domain, with remaining parts taken from reference TRBV2 and TRBJ2-6, reads EPEVTQTPSHQVTQMGQEVILRCVPISNHLYFYWYRQILGQKVEFLVSFYNNEISEKSEIFDDQFSVERPDGSNFTLKIRSTKLEDSAMYFCASSGPPPGANVLTFGAGSRLTVL.

This clonotype has only a few counts. The V call is TRBV20-1, the J call TRBJ2-1, with TRBD1 identical over 7 bases. Germline values: CDR1 DFQATT, CDR2 SNEGSKA (reference sequence). J was trimmed by 1 base and V by 0 bases; bases with no gene match: 6. The CDR3 loop spans 16 amino acids. As DNA, the CDR3 is TGCAGTGCTAGAGAACCGACAGGGAATTCCTACAATGAGCAGTTCTTC. Its protein is CSAREPTGNSYNEQFF.

The chain employs TRBV24-1 and TRBJ2-1, with TRBD1 matching 8 bases. The CDR3 is 18 residues long. Germline CDR1 and CDR2: KGHDR and SFDVKD. Losses at the gene ends were 4 bases for V and 6 bases for J; bases not matched to a gene: 16. CDR3 DNA: TGTGCCACCAGTGACCACGAGTGGCAGGGGGCCCCTTTCAATGAGCAGTTCTTC. Amino acids: CATSDHEWQGAPFNEQFF.

This chain links TRBV29-1 with TRBJ2-5; D not resolved. CDR1 SQVTM and CDR2 ANQGSEA come from the germline V gene. The CDR3 spans 15 residues. Trimming took off 0 bases at V and 1 base at J, with 12 bases between the two ends. The CDR3 nucleotides read TGCAGCGTTGAAGATGTGTCTCCAGCCCAAGAGACCCAGTACTTC. It translates to CSVEDVSPAQETQYF.

The V gene is TRBV28, the J gene TRBJ2-7; unclear D gene. In germline, CDR1 is MDHEN, CDR2 SYDVKM. V was trimmed by 3 bases and J by 6 bases, leaving 18 bases between them. This CDR3 contains 15 residues. The CDR3 reads CASSFYSLGTCEQYF. The DNA for the CDR3 is TGTGCCAGCAGTTTTTATTCCCTAGGAACCTGCGAGCAGTACTTC.

There are a few counts of this clonotype. V gene TRBV28 combines with J gene TRBJ2-3; the match to TRBD1 covers 8 bases. With 6 bases clipped from V and 4 bases from J, the junction kept 9 bases outside the gene matches. The CDR3 covers 15 residues. Germline V lookup: CDR1 MDHEN, CDR2 SYDVKM. Here the CDR3 reads CASRTGTGVPDTQYF. In DNA, the CDR3 is TGTGCCAGCAGGACCGGGACAGGAGTTCCAGATACGCAGTATTTT.

Only a few counts were recorded for this clonotype. The V gene is TRBV29-1, the J gene TRBJ2-5, with TRBD1 matching over 7 bases. CDR3 size: 13 residues. Germline assignment: CDR1 SQVTM and CDR2 ANQGSEA. J was trimmed by 2 bases and V by 7 bases; bases with no gene match: 7. The CDR3 loop is CSAGRQGQETQYF. Here the CDR3 DNA reads TGCAGCGCCGGCCGACAGGGACAAGAGACCCAGTACTTC.

This clonotype was seen more than once but under ten times. The chain uses TRBV28 and TRBJ2-7; D possibly corresponds to TRBD1 (5 bases). Germline CDR1 is MDHEN and CDR2 is SYDVKM. This CDR3 has 13 residues. V dropped 5 bases and J dropped 9 bases, with 17 bases sitting between them. CDR3 DNA sequence: TGTGCCAGCAGTCTCACCCAGGGTAAGGGGCAGTACTTC. This sequence encodes CASSLTQGKGQYF.

This clonotype was found a few times. The genes are TRBV29-1 and TRBJ1-2; the match to TRBD1 covers 10 bases. Trimming cost V 6 bases and J 6 bases; bases outside gene matches: 10. The CDR3 consists of 14 residues. The V gene's germline CDR1 is SQVTM and CDR2 ANQGSEA. The CDR3 reads CSVVAGQGIDGYTF. Written as DNA, the CDR3 is TGCAGCGTCGTAGCGGGACAGGGGATCGATGGCTACACCTTC.

The genes are TRBV7-2 and TRBJ2-3, with TRBD1 as a possible D gene (6 bases). The germline gives CDR1 SGHTA, CDR2 FQGNSA. The V end was cut by 2 bases, the J end by 3 bases, with 15 bases between. This CDR3 has 16 residues. CDR3 in DNA: TGTGCCAGCAGCTTACACCAGGGGATGCGGACAGATACGCAGTATTTT. Its protein is CASSLHQGMRTDTQYF.

This clonotype was observed a few times. This chain connects TRBV29-1 to TRBJ2-5; 8 bases agree with TRBD1. Judging by the DNA end, TRBJ2-1 fits better; the J call may be wrong. Germline CDR1 is SQVTM and CDR2 is ANQGSEA. This CDR3 contains 12 residues. The CDR3 spells CSVDRRTGEQFF. CDR3 nucleotides: TGCAGCGTTGACCGTCGGACAGGGGAGCAGTTCTTC.

The J gene is TRBJ2-2, the V gene TRBV20-1; TRBD1 matches 10 bases. The CDR3 sequence is 17 residues long. The V gene's germline CDR1 is DFQATT and CDR2 SNEGSKA (reference sequence). Germline trimming cut 0 bases from V and 3 bases from J; bases unmatched to any gene: 7. CDR3 region: CSARDPRTGGDTGELFF. DNA for the CDR3: TGCAGTGCTAGAGACCCGAGGACAGGGGGGGACACCGGGGAGCTGTTTTTT.

The table lists this clonotype with a few counts. This chain connects TRBV20-1 to TRBJ2-4; 9 bases map to TRBD2. CDR1 is DFQATT, CDR2 SNEGSKA, per germline (reference sequence). The V segment lost 5 bases and the J segment 1 base; nucleotides outside the gene matches: 12. CDR3 length: 17 residues. The CDR3 DNA reads as TGCAGTGCTCAATTAGCGGGGGCCGCTGGGGCCAAAAACATTCAGTACTTC. Its translation: CSAQLAGAAGAKNIQYF.

J is TRBJ2-5 and V is TRBV2; 12 bases align to TRBD2. The J call is uncertain, as TRBJ2-1 better fits the DNA end. Looked up from germline, CDR1 is SNHLY and CDR2 is FYNNEI. CDR3 size: 18 residues. CDR3 sequence reads: CASSGDERLAGVANEQFF. DNA for the CDR3: TGTGCCAGCAGTGGAGACGAAAGACTAGCGGGAGTTGCCAATGAGCAGTTCTTC.

Note on this clonotype: One end of the junction is discordant with germline, which a read error may explain. V is TRBV2 and J is TRBJ1-4; 7 positions match TRBD1. The CDR3 has 11 residues. CDR1 SNHLY and CDR2 FYNNEI come from the germline V gene. DNA of the CDR3: TGTGCCAGCGGACAGGATGAAAAACTGTCTTTT. Protein: CASGQDEKLSF.

This clonotype has ten or more counts. The CDR3, as DNA: TGTGCCACCAGTGGCCGGGGAAGCAATCAGCCCCAGCATTTT. It codes for CATSGRGSNQPQHF. The chain uses TRBV24-1 and TRBJ1-5; D is uncertain. The germline V and J ends were trimmed by 5 bases and 1 base, with 8 bases remaining between them. Germline V gene lookup returns CDR1 KGHDR and CDR2 SFDVKD. The CDR3 has 14 residues.

This clonotype occurred many times. The J gene is TRBJ2-5, the V gene TRBV28; D unclear. Trimming cost V 2 bases and J 0 bases, with 4 bases left between them. Germline V lookup: CDR1 MDHEN, CDR2 SYDVKM. The CDR3 has 13 amino acids. The CDR3 spells CASSLRNQETQYF. In nucleotides, the CDR3 is TGTGCCAGCAGTTTACGGAACCAAGAGACCCAGTACTTC.

The chain combines TRBV29-1 with TRBJ1-2; D gene uncertain. Germline V gene sequence: CDR1 SQVTM, CDR2 ANQGSEA. The CDR3 is 15 residues long. V gave up 5 bases and J gave up 2 bases, with 18 bases separating them. CDR3 sequence: CSVKTSGIDNYGYTF. The CDR3 region has the DNA TGCAGCGTTAAAACATCCGGGATTGACAACTATGGCTACACCTTC.

A word on this clonotype: The junction shows a germline mismatch at one end, possibly a read error. The chain joins TRBV29-1 to TRBJ1-2; D remains unclear. From germline, CDR1 is SQVTM and CDR2 ANQGSEA. CDR3 size: 12 residues. The DNA for the CDR3 is TGCAGCGTTGAAGATGTGGGCAGCGGCTACGCCTTC. Its protein is CSVEDVGSGYAF.

V gene TRBV7-9 combines with J gene TRBJ2-7; the D gene is possibly TRBD1 (6 bases). V shed 2 bases and J shed 0 bases, with 14 bases lying between them. CDR1 and CDR2 (germline): SEHNR, FQNEAQ (reference sequence). CDR3 length: 16 residues. CDR3 residues: CASSLWQGHSSYEQYF. In DNA, the CDR3 is TGTGCCAGCAGCTTATGGCAGGGACACAGCTCCTACGAGCAGTACTTC.